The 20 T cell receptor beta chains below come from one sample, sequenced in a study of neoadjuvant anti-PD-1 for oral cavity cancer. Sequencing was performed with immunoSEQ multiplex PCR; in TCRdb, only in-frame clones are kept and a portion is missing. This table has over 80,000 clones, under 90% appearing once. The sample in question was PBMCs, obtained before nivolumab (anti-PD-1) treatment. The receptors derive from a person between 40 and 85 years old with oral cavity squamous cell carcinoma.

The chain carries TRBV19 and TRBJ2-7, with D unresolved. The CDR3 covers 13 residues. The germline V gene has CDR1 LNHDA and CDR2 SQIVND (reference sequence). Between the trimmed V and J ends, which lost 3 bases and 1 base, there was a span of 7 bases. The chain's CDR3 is CASSIGDSYEQYF. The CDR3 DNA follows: TGTGCCAGTAGTATCGGAGATTCCTACGAGCAGTACTTC.

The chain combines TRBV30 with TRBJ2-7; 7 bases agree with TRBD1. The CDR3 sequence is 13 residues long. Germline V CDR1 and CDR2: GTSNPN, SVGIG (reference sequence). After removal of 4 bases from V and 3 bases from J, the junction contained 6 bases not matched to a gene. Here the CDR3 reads CAWNPGQNYEQYF. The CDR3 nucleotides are TGTGCCTGGAACCCGGGACAGAACTACGAGCAGTACTTC.

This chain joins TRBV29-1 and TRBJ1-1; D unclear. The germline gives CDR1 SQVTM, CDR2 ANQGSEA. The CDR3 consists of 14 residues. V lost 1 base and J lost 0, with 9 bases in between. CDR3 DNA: TGCAGCGTTGAAGGGGGAAGGCTGAACACTGAAGCTTTCTTT. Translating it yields CSVEGGRLNTEAFF.

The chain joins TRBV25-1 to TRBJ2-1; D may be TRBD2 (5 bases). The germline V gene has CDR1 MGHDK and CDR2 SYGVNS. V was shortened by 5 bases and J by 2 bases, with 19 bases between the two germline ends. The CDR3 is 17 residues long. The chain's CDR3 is CASSTHAGGPTYNEQFF. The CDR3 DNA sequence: TGTGCCAGCAGTACCCACGCCGGCGGGCCAACCTACAATGAGCAGTTCTTC.

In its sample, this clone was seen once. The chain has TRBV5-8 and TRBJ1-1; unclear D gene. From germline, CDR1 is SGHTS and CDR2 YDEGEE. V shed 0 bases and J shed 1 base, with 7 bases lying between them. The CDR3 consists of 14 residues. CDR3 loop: CASSLDPRNTEAFF. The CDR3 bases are TGTGCCAGCAGCTTGGACCCCCGGAACACTGAAGCTTTCTTT.

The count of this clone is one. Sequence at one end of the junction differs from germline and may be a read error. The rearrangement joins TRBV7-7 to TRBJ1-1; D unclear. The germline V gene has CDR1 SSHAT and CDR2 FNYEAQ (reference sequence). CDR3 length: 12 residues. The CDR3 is CASSLGETEAFF. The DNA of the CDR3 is TGTGCTAGCAGCTTAGGAGAGACTGAAGCTTTCTTT.

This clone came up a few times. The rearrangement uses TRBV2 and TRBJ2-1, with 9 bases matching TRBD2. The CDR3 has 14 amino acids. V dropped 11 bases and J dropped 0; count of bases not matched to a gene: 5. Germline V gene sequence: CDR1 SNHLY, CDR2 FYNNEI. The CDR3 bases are TGTGCCGCGGGGGGGACTTACTCCTACAATGAGCAGTTCTTC. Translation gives CAAGGTYSYNEQFF.

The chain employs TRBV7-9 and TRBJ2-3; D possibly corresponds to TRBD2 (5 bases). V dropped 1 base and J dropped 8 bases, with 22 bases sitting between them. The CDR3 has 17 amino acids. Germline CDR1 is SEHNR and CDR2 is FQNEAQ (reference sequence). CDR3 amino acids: CASSLENPLGNRGTQYF. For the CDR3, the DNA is TGTGCCAGCAGCTTAGAGAACCCCTTGGGAAATCGGGGTACGCAGTATTTT.

In DNA form, the CDR3 reads TGTGCCAGCAGCCTGGGGACAGGGACGGGAAACACCATATATTTT. Translation: CASSLGTGTGNTIYF. This chain connects TRBV7-9 to TRBJ1-3; 9 nucleotides match TRBD1. Looked up from germline, CDR1 is SEHNR and CDR2 is FQNEAQ (reference sequence). This CDR3 has 15 residues. V dropped 5 bases and J dropped 4; count of bases not matched to a gene: 6.

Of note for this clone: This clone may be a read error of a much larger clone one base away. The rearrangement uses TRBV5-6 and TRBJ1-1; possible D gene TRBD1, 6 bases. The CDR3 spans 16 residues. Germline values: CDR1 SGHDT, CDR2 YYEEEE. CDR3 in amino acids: CANSPGQFYLNTEAFF. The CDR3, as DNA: TGTGCCAACAGCCCCGGACAGTTTTACTTGAACACTGAAGCTTTCTTT.

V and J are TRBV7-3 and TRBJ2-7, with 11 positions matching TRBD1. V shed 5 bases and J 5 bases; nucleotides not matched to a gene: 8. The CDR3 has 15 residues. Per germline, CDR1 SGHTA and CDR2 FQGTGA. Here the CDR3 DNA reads TGTGCCAGCAGCCCCGGGACAGGGGGGATTCACGAGCAGTACTTC. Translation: CASSPGTGGIHEQYF.

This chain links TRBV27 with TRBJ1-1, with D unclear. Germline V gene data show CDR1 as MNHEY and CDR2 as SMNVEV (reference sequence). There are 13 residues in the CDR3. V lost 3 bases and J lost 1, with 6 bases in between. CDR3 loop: CASSFWQNTEAFF. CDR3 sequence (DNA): TGTGCCAGCAGTTTTTGGCAGAACACTGAAGCTTTCTTT.

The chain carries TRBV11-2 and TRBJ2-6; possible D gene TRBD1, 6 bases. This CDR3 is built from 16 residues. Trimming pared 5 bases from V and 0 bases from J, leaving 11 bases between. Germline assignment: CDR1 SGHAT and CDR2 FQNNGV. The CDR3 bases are TGTGCCAGCAGCCATGGACAGTCCTCTGGGGCCAACGTCCTGACTTTC. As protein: CASSHGQSSGANVLTF.

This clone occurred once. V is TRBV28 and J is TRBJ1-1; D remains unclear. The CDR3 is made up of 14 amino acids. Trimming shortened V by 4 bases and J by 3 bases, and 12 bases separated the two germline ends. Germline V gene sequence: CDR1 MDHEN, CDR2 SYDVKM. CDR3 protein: CASSSRARDTEAFF. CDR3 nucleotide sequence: TGTGCCAGCAGTTCGAGGGCTCGGGACACTGAAGCTTTCTTT.

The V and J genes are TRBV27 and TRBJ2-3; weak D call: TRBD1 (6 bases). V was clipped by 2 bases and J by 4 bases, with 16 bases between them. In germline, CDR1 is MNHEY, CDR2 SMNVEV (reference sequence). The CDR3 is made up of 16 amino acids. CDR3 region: CASSLDLGARADTQYF. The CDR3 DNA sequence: TGTGCCAGCAGTTTAGATTTGGGGGCCAGGGCAGATACGCAGTATTTT.

The CDR3 coding sequence is TGTGCCAGCAGTGAAGCCAGGGACGAGCAGTACTTC. This sequence encodes CASSEARDEQYF. The V gene is TRBV6-1, the J gene TRBJ2-7; perhaps TRBD1 as D (5 bases). Germline CDR1 MNHNS, CDR2 SASEGT. CDR3 length equals 12 residues. Trimming took off 0 bases at V and 5 bases at J, with 5 bases between the two ends.

CDR3 DNA: TGTGCCAGCAGCCTCGGACAGGGGGCAAACACTGAAGCTTTCTTT. Protein: CASSLGQGANTEAFF. J is TRBJ1-1 and V is TRBV11-2, with 11 positions matching TRBD1. The V gene end was trimmed by 5 bases and the J gene end by 2 bases; junction bases not matched to a gene: 4. Germline CDR1 reads SGHAT; CDR2 reads FQNNGV. CDR3 length equals 15 residues.

CDR3 protein: CASSNPGLAKAETQYF. The CDR3 region has the DNA TGTGCCAGTAGTAACCCGGGACTAGCGAAGGCGGAGACCCAGTACTTC. The chain has TRBV19 and TRBJ2-5; TRBD2 matches 10 bases. Germline V lookup: CDR1 LNHDA, CDR2 SQIVND (reference sequence). J lost 5 bases, V lost 4 bases, and 10 bases had no gene match. This CDR3 comprises 16 residues.

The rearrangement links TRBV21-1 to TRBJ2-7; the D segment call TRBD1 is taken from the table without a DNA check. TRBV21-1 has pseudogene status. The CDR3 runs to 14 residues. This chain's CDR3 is CASATGTAFYEQYF. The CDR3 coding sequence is TGTGCCAGCGCGACAGGGACAGCTTTCTACGAGCAGTACTTC.

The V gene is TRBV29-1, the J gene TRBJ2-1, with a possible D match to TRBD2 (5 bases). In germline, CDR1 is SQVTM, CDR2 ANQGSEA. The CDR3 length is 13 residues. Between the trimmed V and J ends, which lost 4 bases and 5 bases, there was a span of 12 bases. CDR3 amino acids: CSVGRTGDNEQFF. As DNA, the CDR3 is TGCAGCGTTGGGAGGACGGGCGACAATGAGCAGTTCTTC.